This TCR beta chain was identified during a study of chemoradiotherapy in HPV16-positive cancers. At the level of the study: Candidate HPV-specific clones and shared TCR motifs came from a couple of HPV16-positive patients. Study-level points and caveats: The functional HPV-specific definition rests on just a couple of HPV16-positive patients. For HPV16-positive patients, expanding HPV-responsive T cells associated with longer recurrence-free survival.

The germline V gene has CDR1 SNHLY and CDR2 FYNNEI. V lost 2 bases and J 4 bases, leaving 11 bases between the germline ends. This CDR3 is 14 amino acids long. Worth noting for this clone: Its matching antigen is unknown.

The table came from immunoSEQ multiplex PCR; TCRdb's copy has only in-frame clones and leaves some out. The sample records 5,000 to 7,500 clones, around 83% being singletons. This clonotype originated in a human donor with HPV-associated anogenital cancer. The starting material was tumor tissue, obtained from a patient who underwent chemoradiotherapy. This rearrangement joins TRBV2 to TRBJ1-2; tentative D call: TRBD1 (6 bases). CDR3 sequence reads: CASSETGRTYGYTF. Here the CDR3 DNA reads TGTGCCAGCAGTGAAACAGGGCGGACCTATGGCTACACCTTC.